The 19 T cell receptor beta chains reported below all come from one sample, sequenced in a study of graft-versus-host responses after intestinal transplantation listed by TCRdb under 2021. The library relied on the immunoSEQ multiplex PCR assay. TCRdb obtained this table from immuneACCESS and retained in-frame rearrangements with V and J assigned. These tables miss some clones; where compared with another copy, unresolved V genes account for less than half of the shortfall, and the remainder is unexplained. This sample is represented by roughly 110,000 clones; about 91% of them were singletons. Around 0.73% of the sample comes from the top ten. The sample's time point label, decoded: cells obtained before transplantation from donor or recipient. These receptors are not linked to any known antigen. Source: unstimulated CD4+ T cells sorted from spleen or lymph node cells, taken before transplant. Source of these receptors: a human donor who was the organ donor for an intestinal transplant.

For this clone: The sample has other DNA sequences that encode this CDR3 too. The V call is TRBV5-4, the J call TRBJ1-1; D not certain. Germline CDR1 reads SGHNT; CDR2 reads YYREEE (reference sequence). The V and J ends lost 0 bases and 4 bases respectively, with 10 bases between them. CDR3 length equals 14 residues. CDR3 DNA sequence: TGTGCCAGCAGCTTGGGGCGTAGTGGCACTGAAGCTTTCTTT. Its protein product is CASSLGRSGTEAFF. The complete variable domain, with remaining parts taken from reference TRBV5-4 and TRBJ1-1, reads ETGVTQSPTHLIKTRGQQVTLRCSSQSGHNTVSWYQQALGQGPQFIFQYYREEENGRGNFPPRFSGLQFPNYSSELNVNALELDDSALYLCASSLGRSGTEAFFGQGTRLTVV.

The CDR3 sequence: CASSYLGQSYEQYF. The CDR3 DNA reads as TGTGCCAGCAGTTACTTGGGACAGAGTTACGAGCAGTACTTC. This chain joins TRBV6-5 and TRBJ2-7; 7 bases map to TRBD1. V gave up 1 base and J gave up 4 bases; unmatched junction bases: 4. Per germline, CDR1 MNHEY and CDR2 SVGAGI. The CDR3 length is 14 residues.

The gene calls are TRBV6-5 and TRBJ1-5; D remains unclear. The V end lost 11 bases, the J end lost 1 base, and 15 bases lay between the germline ends. Germline CDR1 reads MNHEY; CDR2 reads SVGAGI. This CDR3 is 14 amino acids long. The CDR3 reads CASYPAGSNQPQHF. In DNA form, the CDR3 reads TGTGCCTCCTACCCCGCAGGAAGCAATCAGCCCCAGCATTTT.

The chain is built from TRBV7-2 and TRBJ2-3; 8 nucleotides match TRBD2. V lost 8 bases, J lost 4 bases, and 11 bases stayed unmatched. The CDR3 is made up of 15 amino acids. From germline, CDR1 is SGHTA and CDR2 FQGNSA. This CDR3 reads CASGLTGGPSDTQYF. The DNA for the CDR3 is TGTGCCAGCGGATTAACGGGGGGGCCTTCAGATACGCAGTATTTT.

The chain links TRBV6-4 to TRBJ2-2, with D perhaps TRBD2 (5 bases). Trimming pared 5 bases from V and 4 bases from J, leaving 11 bases between. CDR3 size: 14 residues. Germline CDR1 MRHNA, CDR2 SNTAGT. CDR3 bases: TGTGCCAGCAGTCAGGACTTTGGCACCGGGGAGCTGTTTTTT. Translated: CASSQDFGTGELFF.

As for this clone: The sample contains more than one DNA sequence encoding this CDR3. This chain uses TRBV7-2 with TRBJ2-5; D might be TRBD1 (5 bases). CDR3 size: 15 residues. From germline, CDR1 is SGHTA and CDR2 FQGNSA. V was pared by 6 bases and J by 1 base, with 15 bases between. CDR3 sequence reads: CASSLGQRRQETQYF. CDR3 DNA: TGTGCCAGCAGTCTGGGGCAGAGGCGCCAAGAGACCCAGTACTTC.

The chain has TRBV5-1 and TRBJ2-3; the D gene is possibly TRBD2 (5 bases). The germline V and J ends were trimmed by 1 base and 0 bases, with 18 bases remaining between them. This CDR3 comprises 18 residues. CDR1 is SGHRS, CDR2 YFSETQ, per germline. The CDR3 loop reads CASSLPSAQRYSTDTQYF. The CDR3 nucleotides read TGCGCCAGCAGCTTGCCGTCCGCTCAGCGGTATAGCACAGATACGCAGTATTTT.

The V and J genes are TRBV11-2 and TRBJ1-4; D remains ambiguous. The CDR3 contains 15 residues. The germline gives CDR1 SGHAT, CDR2 FQNNGV. V lost 5 bases to trimming and J lost 1 base, with 11 bases between them. The CDR3 protein is CASSPKIVTNEKLFF. As DNA, the CDR3 is TGTGCCAGCAGCCCTAAGATAGTAACTAATGAAAAACTGTTTTTT.

The chain employs TRBV19 and TRBJ1-6, with D unclear. The CDR3 consists of 16 residues. Trimming stripped 5 bases from V and 8 bases from J, with 19 bases between. Germline CDR1 reads LNHDA; CDR2 reads SQIVND (reference sequence). CDR3 protein: CASSFRRSKNYSPLHF. CDR3 DNA: TGTGCCAGTAGTTTTCGACGGTCTAAAAATTATTCACCCCTCCACTTT.

CDR3 protein: CATATGAETQYF. In nucleotides, the CDR3 is TGTGCCACCGCGACAGGGGCTGAGACCCAGTACTTC. The genes are TRBV7-9 and TRBJ2-5, with 8 bases matching TRBD1. The ends lost 10 bases at V and 5 bases at J; junction bases unmatched: 6. Germline V gene sequence: CDR1 SEHNR, CDR2 FQNEAQ (reference sequence). This CDR3 region has 12 residues.

The chain joins TRBV18 to TRBJ2-1; 12 nucleotides agree with TRBD2. There are 19 residues in the CDR3. V dropped 0 bases and J dropped 4; count of bases not matched to a gene: 10. CDR1 and CDR2 (germline): KGHSH, LQKENI. The CDR3 here is CASSPPLAGGSFLYNEQFF. The CDR3 nucleotides read TGTGCCAGCTCACCACCACTAGCGGGAGGATCCTTTCTTTACAATGAGCAGTTCTTC.

DNA for the CDR3: TGTGCCAGTAGTCCAAGCAGGGATACTAATGAAAAACTGTTTTTT. Translation gives CASSPSRDTNEKLFF. The gene calls are TRBV19 and TRBJ1-4; a possible D gene is TRBD1 (5 bases). CDR3 size: 15 residues. Germline V CDR1 and CDR2: LNHDA, SQIVND (reference sequence). The V end was cut by 5 bases, the J end by 2 bases, with 12 bases between.

This sequence joins TRBV7-2 and TRBJ2-7; D is perhaps TRBD2 (6 bases). Germline CDR1 and CDR2: SGHTA and FQGNSA. V dropped 2 bases and J dropped 11 bases, with 16 bases sitting between them. The CDR3 runs 13 residues. The CDR3 is CASSLSEGVAEYF. The DNA of the CDR3 is TGTGCCAGCAGCTTATCAGAGGGCGTAGCGGAGTACTTC.

The rearrangement links TRBV2 to TRBJ2-7; no definite D call. V was shortened by 4 bases and J by 1 base, with 8 bases between the two germline ends. Germline V lookup: CDR1 SNHLY, CDR2 FYNNEI. The CDR3 runs 13 residues. DNA of the CDR3: TGTGCCAGCAGTGGTGTCAGGTCCTACGAGCAGTACTTC. Translating gives CASSGVRSYEQYF.

This CDR3 reads CASSAGPASYEQYF. The CDR3 DNA reads TGTGCCAGCAGTGCCGGTCCGGCCTCCTACGAGCAGTACTTC. The rearrangement uses TRBV6-1 and TRBJ2-5; D gene unclear. The end of the DNA fits TRBJ2-7 better, so the J call may be wrong. Germline V lookup: CDR1 MNHNS, CDR2 SASEGT. The CDR3 is 14 amino acids.

This clone occurred a few times. V usage is TRBV11-1 and J usage is TRBJ1-4; D gene ambiguous. CDR1 and CDR2 (germline): SGHAT, FQDESV (reference sequence). This CDR3 has 16 amino acids. V lost 5 bases to trimming and J lost 0 bases, with 13 bases between them. The CDR3 sequence is CASSRARTATNEKLFF. CDR3 bases: TGTGCCAGCAGCCGAGCTCGGACCGCAACTAATGAAAAACTGTTTTTT.

The genes are TRBV5-8 and TRBJ2-1, with 8 bases aligning to TRBD2. Germline CDR1 and CDR2: SGHTS and YDEGEE. Unmatched junction bases numbered 5, after V lost 4 bases and J lost 2 bases. The CDR3 extends over 15 amino acids. CDR3 region: CASSRAGLAYNEQFF. CDR3 DNA: TGTGCCAGCAGCCGCGCGGGACTAGCCTACAATGAGCAGTTCTTC.

The chain links TRBV19 to TRBJ1-2; D might be TRBD1 (5 bases). Germline CDR1 reads LNHDA; CDR2 reads SQIVND (reference sequence). The V gene lost 6 bases and the J gene lost 8 bases, with 16 bases spanning the gap. CDR3 size: 13 residues. The CDR3 nucleotides read TGTGCCAGTAGCCCATGGAGGGGCCTGGGCTACACCTTC. This gives the protein CASSPWRGLGYTF.

V gene TRBV19 combines with J gene TRBJ1-3; TRBD1 aligns across 10 bases. CDR1 and CDR2 (germline): LNHDA, SQIVND (reference sequence). The CDR3 sequence is 17 residues long. Trimming cost V 8 bases and J 0 bases; bases outside gene matches: 10. CDR3 DNA: TGTGCCAGTGCCGGGACAGGGGTCCCCTACTCTGGAAACACCATATATTTT. Its protein is CASAGTGVPYSGNTIYF. Full variable domain (outside the CDR3, taken from reference TRBV19 and TRBJ1-3): DGGITQSPKYLFRKEGQNVTLSCEQNLNHDAMYWYRQDPGQGLRLIYYSQIVNDFQKGDIAEGYSVSREKKESFPLTVTSAQKNPTAFYLCASAGTGVPYSGNTIYFGEGSWLTVV.